This T cell receptor beta chain originates from a study of shared clonotypes between healthy human individuals. Study outcomes and limitations: Rarefaction showed sorted-subset sequencing was incomplete despite large depth. Apart from blood, nothing was sampled; tissue repertoires likely differ. Clonotypes that were shared across a few donors made up roughly 5.2% of naive CD4 clonotypes.

A word on this clone: Its specificity is unknown.

All donors were healthy HIV-negative adults lacking recent acute infections or vaccinations. Sequencing used immunoSEQ multiplex PCR; TCRdb keeps in-frame clones, though not all of them. The table lists roughly 1,500,000 clones, nearly 99% of them singletons. CDR3 length: 17 residues. In germline, CDR1 is KGHSH, CDR2 LQKENI. Trimming took 0 bases from V and 2 from J; bases not matched to a gene: 5. Input material: naive CD4+ T cells sorted from blood. Sample subset: CD45RA+ positively selected. The receptor's source is a man between 25 and 39 years old in good health. The rearrangement joins TRBV18 to TRBJ2-5; 11 bases align to TRBD1. The CDR3 DNA reads as TGTGCCAGCTCACCACCGGGACAGGGGGTCTTGCAAGAGACCCAGTACTTC. Its translation is CASSPPGQGVLQETQYF.